The present entry profiles one T cell receptor (beta chain) with its context. Per the germline V gene, CDR1 is SGHVS and CDR2 is FQNEAQ. The V end was cut by 4 bases, the J end by 2 bases, with 6 bases between. This CDR3 has 13 residues. TCRdb passed the 5' RACE reads through MiXCR, listing each CDR3 protein once. The data contain 620,000 or so distinct CDR3 sequences, about a sixth of them singletons. The data belong to a study of T cells after yellow fever vaccination. Sequenced here: PBMCs, sampled 4 to 5 days after the first yellow fever vaccination. This TCR derives from a man aged 18 to 29 who received the YFV17D yellow fever vaccine. The chain uses TRBV7-8 and TRBJ1-3; no definite D call. Here the CDR3 reads CASSSMTGNTIYF. The CDR3, as DNA: TGTGCCAGCAGCTCGATGACTGGAAACACCATATATTTT.